This T cell receptor beta chain came from a study of cytomegalovirus exposure and HLA in healthy donors. Study at large: HLA-typed donors were the source of about 85 million unique TCRs, which an early data release held.

A word on this clone: Antigen unknown.

Germline CDR1 and CDR2: PRHDT and FYEKMQ (reference sequence). Trimming pared 4 bases from V and 4 bases from J, leaving 13 bases between. The CDR3 sequence is 14 residues long. The PCR employed 60 Vbeta primers together with 13 Jbeta primers. Assay used: immunoSEQ multiplex PCR; TCRdb lists only in-frame clones, some missing. The sample yields under 150,000 clones, 70% to 85% seen once. Whole-study findings and limits: Later, an analysis found that common viral pathogens appeared to be linked with several of the most significant clusters. Later on, an analysis tied about 17,000 TCR beta sequences to HLA alleles at 0.05 false discovery rate. About 180 TCR beta chains were listed as cytomegalovirus-associated.

This clonotype was sampled from a woman between 50 and 59 years old in good health and CMV-seropositive. The J gene is TRBJ1-2, the V gene TRBV13, with D perhaps matching TRBD1 (5 bases). Material: PBMCs. As DNA, the CDR3 is TGTGCCAGCAGCTATGGGGGGAAGGGCTATGGCTACACCTTC. This codes for CASSYGGKGYGYTF.